One and the same sample provided the 27 T cell receptor beta chains below, sequenced in a study of T cell responses to AZD1222 COVID-19 vaccine. Here immunoSEQ multiplex PCR was the method, and the copy in TCRdb shows in-frame clones only, minus some. The data show some 170,000 clones, around 89% seen once. The sample here was peripheral blood, taken 28 days after the second dose of the MenACWY control vaccine. The receptors here all came from an adult who received the MenACWY meningococcal vaccine as a control.

The CDR3 nucleotides read TGCGCCAGCACCATGACCCCCAGCGGGAGTTCCTACGAGCAGTACTTC. Translating it yields CASTMTPSGSSYEQYF. The chain has TRBV5-1 and TRBJ2-7; TRBD2 agrees at 8 bases. CDR3 length equals 16 residues. Germline CDR1 and CDR2: SGHRS and YFSETQ. The V and J ends lost 6 bases and 1 base, in that order; junction bases with no gene match: 12.

The gene calls are TRBV5-1 and TRBJ2-5; D is unclear. The CDR3 runs 13 residues. CDR1 is SGHRS, CDR2 YFSETQ, per germline. With 3 bases removed from V and 1 base from J, the gap between germline ends came to 7 bases. CDR3 bases: TGCGCCAGCAGCTCCCGGATCCAAGAGACCCAGTACTTC. Protein sequence: CASSSRIQETQYF.

Details on this clone: The same CDR3 arises from other DNA sequences in this sample as well. This rearrangement joins TRBV5-1 to TRBJ1-1; a weak D match, TRBD1 (5 bases). CDR3 length equals 13 residues. From germline, CDR1 is SGHRS and CDR2 YFSETQ. V lost 4 bases and J lost 0, with 7 bases in between. For the CDR3, the DNA is TGCGCCAGCAGCCGGGGGATGAACACTGAAGCTTTCTTT. Amino acids: CASSRGMNTEAFF.

The rearrangement joins TRBV20-1 to TRBJ1-1; no firm D call. Trimming removed 0 bases at V and 11 bases at J, with 10 bases between. Looked up from germline, CDR1 is DFQATT and CDR2 is SNEGSKA (reference sequence). The CDR3 has 11 amino acids. CDR3 DNA: TGCAGTGCTAGAGAGGGGATATGGGCTTTCTTT. Residues: CSAREGIWAFF.

V usage is TRBV16 and J usage is TRBJ1-2, with D unclear. Germline values: CDR1 KGHSY, CDR2 FQNENV. This CDR3 has 15 amino acids. Trimming cost V 1 base and J 6 bases, with 15 bases left between them. CDR3 residues: CASSQLRASPHGYTF. The CDR3 region has the DNA TGTGCCAGCAGCCAATTAAGGGCTAGCCCGCATGGCTACACCTTC.

The chain uses TRBV5-8 and TRBJ1-3; D is perhaps TRBD1 (5 bases). There are 13 residues in the CDR3. Trimming shortened V by 4 bases and J by 1 base, and 6 bases separated the two germline ends. Per germline, CDR1 SGHTS and CDR2 YDEGEE. This chain's CDR3 is CASSGTSGNTIYF. CDR3 nucleotides: TGTGCCAGCAGCGGGACTTCTGGAAACACCATATATTTT.

V usage is TRBV19 and J usage is TRBJ2-7; unclear D gene. Trimming removed 6 bases from V and 2 bases from J, with 14 bases in between. The germline V gene has CDR1 LNHDA and CDR2 SQIVND (reference sequence). This CDR3 is 14 amino acids long. The CDR3 nucleotides read TGTGCCAGTAGCTATAGCTCGGTAGCCTACGAGCAGTACTTC. It is translated as CASSYSSVAYEQYF.

The chain recombines TRBV6-5 with TRBJ2-3; 7 bases are shared with TRBD2. The germline V gene encodes CDR1 MNHEY and CDR2 SVGAGI. The CDR3 is 14 residues long. Losses at the gene ends were 5 bases for V and 4 bases for J; bases not matched to a gene: 6. The CDR3 DNA reads TGTGCCAGCAGTATCCGGCGGGGGTCAGATACGCAGTATTTT. Its protein product is CASSIRRGSDTQYF.

In this sample, this clone turned up once. This specimen includes other DNA sequences encoding the same CDR3. The chain employs TRBV28 and TRBJ1-2, with TRBD1 matching over 7 bases. The CDR3 length is 15 residues. V shed 4 bases and J 6 bases; nucleotides not matched to a gene: 11. Germline lookup yields CDR1 MDHEN and CDR2 SYDVKM. In DNA, the CDR3 is TGTGCCAGCAGTTACCCTTTGGGGCAGGGGGATGGCTACACCTTC. It is translated as CASSYPLGQGDGYTF.

The chain has TRBV19 and TRBJ2-1; 13 bases match TRBD2. Looked up from germline, CDR1 is LNHDA and CDR2 is SQIVND (reference sequence). CDR3 size: 17 residues. Losses at the gene ends were 6 bases for V and 4 bases for J; bases not matched to a gene: 9. This CDR3 is CASRKLAGGPGYNEQFF. The CDR3 DNA is TGTGCCAGTAGGAAACTAGCGGGAGGGCCTGGGTACAATGAGCAGTTCTTC.

The J gene is TRBJ1-2, the V gene TRBV7-9; D unclear. CDR1 is SEHNR, CDR2 FQNEAQ, per germline (reference sequence). CDR3 length: 16 residues. The germline V and J ends were trimmed by 2 bases and 2 bases, with 15 bases remaining between them. The DNA for the CDR3 is TGTGCCAGCAGCTTATTGGGTGAAGTCCTAAACTATGGCTACACCTTC. Translating gives CASSLLGEVLNYGYTF.

This chain joins TRBV6-5 and TRBJ1-5; D gene unclear. CDR3 length: 14 amino acids. V lost 5 bases and J lost 1, with 9 bases in between. Germline V gene data show CDR1 as MNHEY and CDR2 as SVGAGI. In DNA, the CDR3 is TGTGCCAGCAGTCCTACGTGGAGCAATCAGCCCCAGCATTTT. Translation gives CASSPTWSNQPQHF.

The chain combines TRBV29-1 with TRBJ1-2; 7 bases match TRBD1. The V gene's germline CDR1 is SQVTM and CDR2 ANQGSEA. The junction had 13 bases not matched to a gene; V was cut back by 6 bases and J by 3 bases. This CDR3 region has 15 residues. DNA of the CDR3: TGCAGCGTCCTCACACAGGGGACGAGGCACTATGGCTACACCTTC. The encoded protein is CSVLTQGTRHYGYTF.

This clone was detected once. This chain uses TRBV14 with TRBJ1-1, with D unclear. CDR1 SGHDN and CDR2 FVKESK come from the germline V gene. CDR3 length: 14 amino acids. With 1 base removed from V and 4 bases from J, the gap between germline ends came to 10 bases. Here the CDR3 reads CASSQAPGGTEAFF. In nucleotides, the CDR3 is TGTGCCAGCAGCCAAGCTCCAGGCGGCACTGAAGCTTTCTTT. Based on the CDR3 plus reference TRBV14 and TRBJ1-1, the full variable domain is EAGVTQFPSHSVIEKGQTVTLRCDPISGHDNLYWYRRVMGKEIKFLLHFVKESKQDESGMPNNRFLAERTGGTYSTLKVQPAELEDSGVYFCASSQAPGGTEAFFGQGTRLTVV.

The chain links TRBV5-1 to TRBJ1-4; D call uncertain. Germline-derived CDR1 and CDR2 are SGHRS and YFSETQ. The CDR3 sequence is 14 residues long. Trimming left V 3 bases short and J 3 bases short, with 9 bases between. The CDR3 sequence is CASSWVGANEKLFF. The CDR3 DNA reads as TGCGCCAGCAGCTGGGTCGGGGCTAATGAAAAACTGTTTTTT. Variable domain in full (rest from reference TRBV5-1 and TRBJ1-4): KAGVTQTPRYLIKTRGQQVTLSCSPISGHRSVSWYQQTPGQGLQFLFEYFSETQRNKGNFPGRFSGRQFSNSRSEMNVSTLELGDSALYLCASSWVGANEKLFFGSGTQLSVL.

The genes are TRBV29-1 and TRBJ1-2; the D is unclear. V was clipped by 0 bases and J by 0 bases, with 14 bases between them. The V gene's germline CDR1 is SQVTM and CDR2 ANQGSEA. The CDR3 is 16 amino acids. The CDR3 region is CSVEDPLGPANYGYTF. The CDR3 bases are TGCAGCGTTGAAGATCCCCTAGGACCCGCTAACTATGGCTACACCTTC.

The sample holds a few counts of this clone. This sequence joins TRBV7-2 and TRBJ2-1; D not certain. This CDR3 has 14 residues. V was cut by 5 bases and J by 0 bases, with 8 bases left in between. Germline-derived CDR1 and CDR2 are SGHTA and FQGNSA. The CDR3: CASSPPGSYNEQFF. CDR3 nucleotide sequence: TGTGCCAGCAGCCCCCCAGGCTCCTACAATGAGCAGTTCTTC. Full variable domain (remainder filled in from reference TRBV7-2 and TRBJ2-1): GAGVSQSPSNKVTEKGKDVELRCDPISGHTALYWYRQSLGQGLEFLIYFQGNSAPDKSGLPSDRFSAERTGGSVSTLTIQRTQQEDSAVYLCASSPPGSYNEQFFGPGTRLTVL.

The V and J genes are TRBV10-3 and TRBJ2-1; D remains ambiguous. Per germline, CDR1 ENHRY and CDR2 SYGVKD. Trimming took 0 bases from V and 0 from J, leaving 15 bases between them. The CDR3 has 18 amino acids. CDR3 nucleotide sequence: TGTGCCATCAGTGAGTCTCGGGTAGGGCGCGACTCCTACAATGAGCAGTTCTTC. It specifies CAISESRVGRDSYNEQFF.

This sequence joins TRBV29-1 and TRBJ1-3; D unclear. Germline CDR1 reads SQVTM; CDR2 reads ANQGSEA. V lost 6 bases and J 0 bases, leaving 12 bases between the germline ends. This CDR3 is built from 14 residues. The DNA of the CDR3 is TGCAGCGTCATGGACTTTAGCTCTGGAAACACCATATATTTT. Protein product: CSVMDFSSGNTIYF. The full variable domain, its missing parts supplied by reference TRBV29-1 and TRBJ1-3, is SAVISQKPSRDICQRGTSLTIQCQVDSQVTMMFWYRQQPGQSLTLIATANQGSEATYESGFVIDKFPISRPNLTFSTLTVSNMSPEDSSIYLCSVMDFSSGNTIYFGEGSWLTVV.

The rearrangement joins TRBV6-1 to TRBJ2-7; weak D call: TRBD2 (6 bases). Trimming shortened V by 1 base and J by 2 bases, and 12 bases separated the two germline ends. Germline loops: CDR1 MNHNS, CDR2 SASEGT. The CDR3 is made up of 15 amino acids. CDR3 region: CASSEVSSAPYEQYF. DNA for the CDR3: TGTGCCAGCAGTGAAGTCTCTAGCGCGCCCTACGAGCAGTACTTC.

CDR3 sequence (DNA): TGTGCCAGCAGCTTAGACGTTGGGCAGTTCTTC. This encodes CASSLDVGQFF. The chain couples TRBV7-9 to TRBJ2-1; D gene uncertain. Germline assignment: CDR1 SEHNR and CDR2 FQNEAQ (reference sequence). V was shortened by 1 base and J by 12 bases, with 7 bases between the two germline ends. The CDR3 contains 11 residues.

V and J are TRBV7-8 and TRBJ2-3; TRBD1 or TRBD2 may be the D gene (5 bases each). Per the germline V gene, CDR1 is SGHVS and CDR2 is FQNEAQ. Trimming took 5 bases from V and 5 from J, leaving 20 bases between them. This CDR3 contains 16 residues. Here the CDR3 DNA reads TGTGCCAGCAGCCGCCGATCTTCGGGACCTGGAGATACGCAGTATTTT. It specifies CASSRRSSGPGDTQYF. Full variable domain (outside the CDR3, taken from reference TRBV7-8 and TRBJ2-3): GAGVSQSPRYKVAKRGQDVALRCDPISGHVSLFWYQQALGQGPEFLTYFQNEAQLDKSGLPSDRFFAERPEGSVSTLKIQRTQQEDSAVYLCASSRRSSGPGDTQYFGPGTRLTVL.

This chain uses TRBV28 with TRBJ1-5; the D is unclear. The ends were cut back, 7 bases at V and 0 bases at J, with 13 bases in the middle. CDR1 is MDHEN and CDR2 is SYDVKM in the germline V gene. CDR3 length: 15 residues. DNA for the CDR3: TGTGCCAGCACACGTCAGCGCTATAGCAATCAGCCCCAGCATTTT. It is translated as CASTRQRYSNQPQHF.

The rearrangement links TRBV25-1 to TRBJ1-1; 9 nucleotides align to TRBD1. Germline CDR1 MGHDK, CDR2 SYGVNS. There are 14 residues in the CDR3. With 4 bases clipped from V and 1 base from J, the junction kept 1 base outside the gene matches. The CDR3 DNA is TGTGCCAGCAGTGTGGGACAGGGGAACACTGAAGCTTTCTTT. As protein: CASSVGQGNTEAFF.

CDR3 nucleotides: TGTGCCAGCAGTCCGGTGGGTATCACACAAGCTTTCTTT. Amino acid sequence: CASSPVGITQAFF. This chain connects TRBV6-2 or TRBV6-3 to TRBJ1-1; D not certain. V lost 5 bases and J lost 9, with 16 bases in between. Germline V gives CDR1 MNHEY, CDR2 SVGEGT. This CDR3 comprises 13 residues.

As to this clone: The sample holds other DNA sequences that translate to the same CDR3. V and J are TRBV29-1 and TRBJ1-2, with 8 bases fitting TRBD1. Germline-derived CDR1 and CDR2 are SQVTM and ANQGSEA. This CDR3 region has 13 residues. V was pared by 5 bases and J by 3 bases, with 5 bases of the junction left unmatched. The CDR3 coding sequence is TGCAGCGTTCGGACAGGGTCGGACTATGGCTACACCTTC. Translation gives CSVRTGSDYGYTF. The full variable domain, its missing parts supplied by reference TRBV29-1 and TRBJ1-2, is SAVISQKPSRDICQRGTSLTIQCQVDSQVTMMFWYRQQPGQSLTLIATANQGSEATYESGFVIDKFPISRPNLTFSTLTVSNMSPEDSSIYLCSVRTGSDYGYTFGSGTRLTVV.

The chain has TRBV28 and TRBJ1-1, with unresolved D. Trimming took off 5 bases at V and 10 bases at J, with 14 bases between the two ends. CDR3 length: 12 residues. Germline V CDR1 and CDR2: MDHEN, SYDVKM. The CDR3 region is CASSPTRSGAFF. The CDR3 DNA is TGTGCCAGCAGTCCCACCAGGTCGGGAGCTTTCTTT.